This TCR beta chain emerged from a study of human thymus T cells. Study conclusions and caveats: Apparent bias marked the V and J gene usage of thymic and blood repertoires.

Sequencing was performed with immunoSEQ multiplex PCR; in TCRdb, only in-frame clones are kept and a portion is missing. The sample records roughly 54,000 clones, over 85% being singletons. The V gene end was trimmed by 6 bases and the J gene end by 2 bases; junction bases not matched to a gene: 12. The CDR3 spans 16 residues. Germline loops: CDR1 SGHAT, CDR2 FQNNGV. Healthy Finnish infants undergoing corrective surgery for congenital heart defects were used as donors. Genomic DNA was extracted from every available blood leukocyte. In regard to this clone: Its antigen remains unidentified.

Sequenced input: blood. This chain connects TRBV11-2 to TRBJ2-7, with 8 bases that match TRBD1. The clonotype comes from a boy under two years old with a congenital heart defect but otherwise immunologically healthy. CDR3 amino acids: CASRILTGTGPYEQYF. The CDR3 bases are TGTGCCAGCAGGATTTTAACCGGGACAGGACCCTACGAGCAGTACTTC.